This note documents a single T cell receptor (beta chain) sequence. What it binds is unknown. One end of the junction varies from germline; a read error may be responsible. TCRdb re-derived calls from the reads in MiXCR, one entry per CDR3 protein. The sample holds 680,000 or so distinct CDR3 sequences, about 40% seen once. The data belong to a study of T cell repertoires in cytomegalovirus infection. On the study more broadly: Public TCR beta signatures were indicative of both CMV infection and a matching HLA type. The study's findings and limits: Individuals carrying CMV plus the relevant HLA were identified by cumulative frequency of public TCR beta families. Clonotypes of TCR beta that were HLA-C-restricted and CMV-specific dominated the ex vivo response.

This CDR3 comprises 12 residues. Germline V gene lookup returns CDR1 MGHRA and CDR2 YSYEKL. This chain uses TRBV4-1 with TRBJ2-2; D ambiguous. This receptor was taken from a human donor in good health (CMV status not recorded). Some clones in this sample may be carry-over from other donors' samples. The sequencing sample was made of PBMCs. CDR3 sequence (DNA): TGTGCCAGCAGCCAGACCGCCGGGGAGCTGTTTTTT. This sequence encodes CASSQTAGELFF.